This TCR beta chain was captured in a study of cytomegalovirus exposure and HLA in healthy donors. Study-level background: Some 85 million unique TCRs, all from HLA-typed donors, were included in an early release of the data.

For this clone: Antigen: not known.

The CDR3 contains 13 residues. Per germline, CDR1 SGDLS and CDR2 YYNGEE. Trimming removed 0 bases at V and 4 bases at J, with 7 bases between. Study observations and caveats: Common viral pathogens were later found to be apparently linked to several of the most significant clusters.

PCR amplification relied on 60 Vbeta primers (plus 13 Jbeta primers). Only in-frame clones appear in the TCRdb table, and some are missing; sequencing was by immunoSEQ multiplex PCR. The profile shows 180,000 or so clones, around 80% of them singletons. The genes are TRBV9 and TRBJ1-2; D call uncertain. Sample: PBMCs. The TCR sequence derives from a woman between 40 and 50 years old in good health and CMV-seropositive. CDR3 in amino acids: CASSVDPIYGYTF. The CDR3 DNA reads as TGTGCCAGCAGCGTAGACCCTATCTATGGCTACACCTTC.